The TCR beta chain under discussion was sequenced for a study of technical replicates of blood from several donors. The V gene's germline CDR1 is SGHNT and CDR2 YENEEA. The CDR3 extends over 15 amino acids. V lost 3 bases and J 3 bases, leaving 12 bases between the germline ends. The method was immunoSEQ multiplex PCR; TCRdb's version includes in-frame clones alone and lacks a portion of them. This sample has more than 70,000 clones; roughly 96% occur once, and the top ten carry 0.2%. The source is a human donor in good health. Sequences were obtained from T cells isolated from PBMCs. The V and J genes are TRBV11-3 and TRBJ1-5; D is possibly TRBD1 (5 bases). Written as DNA, the CDR3 is TGTGCCAGCAGCTTTATCAGGGTGGTCAATCAGCCCCAGCATTTT. Translating gives CASSFIRVVNQPQHF.